The TCR beta chain described here comes from a study of long-term antiretroviral therapy in people with HIV. Notes on the study in general: It was not possible to obtain data on ART adherence, viral resistance or therapy changes. Across all time points, the repertoire was dominated by clones that expanded before ART. ART-treated samples gained diversity yet remained below transplant donor controls.

About this clone: As yet, its antigen is unknown.

At survey level, the immunoSEQ assay was run in its v3.0 version. Clones were sequenced by immunoSEQ multiplex PCR, and TCRdb holds only the in-frame ones, with some missing. The sample holds approximately 26,000 clones; 70% to 90% are singletons and the top ten take 3.6%. At least two post-ART and at least one pre-ART PBMC sample were available for each donor. V gave up 0 bases and J gave up 4 bases, with 12 bases separating them. Germline V CDR1 and CDR2: SGHAT, FQDESV (reference sequence). The length of the CDR3 is 15 residues. This chain connects TRBV11-1 to TRBJ2-5; D is possibly TRBD1 (6 bases). This receptor was taken from a woman between 18 and 29 years old with HIV. The sample in question was unsorted PBMCs, obtained 1.8 years after starting antiretroviral therapy. This CDR3 reads CASSLAAQGGETQYF. DNA for the CDR3: TGTGCCAGCAGCTTAGCGGCCCAAGGGGGAGAGACCCAGTACTTC.